One T cell receptor beta chain is described in this entry. Its antigen remains unknown. This entry belongs to a study of shared clonotypes between healthy human individuals. Overall study results and limits: The diversity represented, both genetic and in exposure history, was limited by few donors.

DNA from unsorted PBMC was sequenced on ten immunoSEQ deep assay plates. In the authors' workflow: Quality scores were absent from the junction-only immunoSEQ sequences, so filtering differed. Sequencing used immunoSEQ multiplex PCR; TCRdb keeps in-frame clones, though not all of them. V, J and clone size reflect that table, while D and trimming were determined from the DNA. This sample yields about 490,000 clones, of which more than 65% are seen a single time; roughly 13% belongs to the top ten. This CDR3 comprises 16 residues. Germline assignment: CDR1 SGHTA and CDR2 FQGNSA. V was shortened by 2 bases and J by 2 bases, with 13 bases between the two germline ends. Caucasian adults living in Nashville, Tennessee, provided all samples.

The sample was PBMCs. The chain uses TRBV7-2 and TRBJ2-1; weak D call: TRBD2 (6 bases). The clonotype originates from a woman in her 40s in good health. Some clones in this sample may be carry-over from other donors' samples. For the CDR3, the DNA is TGTGCCAGCAGCTTAATTCCGGAGGGGCCCTACAATGAGCAGTTCTTC. As protein: CASSLIPEGPYNEQFF.